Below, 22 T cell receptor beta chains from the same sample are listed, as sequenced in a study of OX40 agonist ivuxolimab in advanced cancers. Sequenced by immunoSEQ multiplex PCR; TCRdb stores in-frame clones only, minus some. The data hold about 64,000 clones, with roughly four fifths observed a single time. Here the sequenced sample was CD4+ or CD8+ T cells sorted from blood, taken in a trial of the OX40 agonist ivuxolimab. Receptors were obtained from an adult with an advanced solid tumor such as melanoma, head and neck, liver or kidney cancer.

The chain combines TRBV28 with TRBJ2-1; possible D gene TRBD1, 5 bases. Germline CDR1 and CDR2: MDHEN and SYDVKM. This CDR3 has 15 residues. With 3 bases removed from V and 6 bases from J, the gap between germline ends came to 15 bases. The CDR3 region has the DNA TGTGCCAGCAGTTTGTGGGGCGAAGCCCTCAATGAGCAGTTCTTC. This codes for CASSLWGEALNEQFF.

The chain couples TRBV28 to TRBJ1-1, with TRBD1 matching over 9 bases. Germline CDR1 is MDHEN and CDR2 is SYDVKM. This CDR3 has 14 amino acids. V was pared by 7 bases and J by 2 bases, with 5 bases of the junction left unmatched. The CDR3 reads CASTWTGVNTEAFF. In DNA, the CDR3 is TGTGCCAGCACCTGGACAGGGGTAAACACTGAAGCTTTCTTT.

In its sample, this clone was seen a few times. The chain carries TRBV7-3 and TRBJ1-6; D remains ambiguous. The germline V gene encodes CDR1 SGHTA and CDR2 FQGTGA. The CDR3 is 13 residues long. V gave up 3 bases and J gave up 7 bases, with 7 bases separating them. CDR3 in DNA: TGTGCCAGCAGCTTCGGAGGGAATTCACCCCTCCACTTT. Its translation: CASSFGGNSPLHF.

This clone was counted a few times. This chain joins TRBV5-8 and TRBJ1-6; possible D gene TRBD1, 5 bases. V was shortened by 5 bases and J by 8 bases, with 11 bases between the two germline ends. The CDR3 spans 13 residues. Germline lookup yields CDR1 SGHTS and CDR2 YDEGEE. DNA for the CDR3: TGTGCCAGCAGGGGGACCTTGGATTCACCCCTCCACTTT. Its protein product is CASRGTLDSPLHF.

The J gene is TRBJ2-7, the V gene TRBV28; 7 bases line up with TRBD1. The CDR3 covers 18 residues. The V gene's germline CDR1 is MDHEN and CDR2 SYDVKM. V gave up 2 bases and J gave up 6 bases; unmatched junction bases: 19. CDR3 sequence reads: CASSLDREWAHRSREQYF. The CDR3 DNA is TGTGCCAGCAGTTTAGACAGGGAATGGGCCCATCGGTCGCGCGAGCAGTACTTC.

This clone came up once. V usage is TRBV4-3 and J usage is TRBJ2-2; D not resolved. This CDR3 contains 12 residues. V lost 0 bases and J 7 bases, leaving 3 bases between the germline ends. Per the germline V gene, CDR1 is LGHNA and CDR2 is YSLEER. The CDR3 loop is CASSQDYGELFF. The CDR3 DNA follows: TGCGCCAGCAGCCAAGATTACGGGGAGCTGTTTTTT.

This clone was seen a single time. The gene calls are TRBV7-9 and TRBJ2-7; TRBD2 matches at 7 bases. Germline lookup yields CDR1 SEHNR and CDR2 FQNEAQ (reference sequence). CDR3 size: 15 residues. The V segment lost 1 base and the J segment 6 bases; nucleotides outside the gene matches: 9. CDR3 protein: CASSLGDGREGEQYF. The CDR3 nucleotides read TGTGCCAGCAGCTTAGGAGACGGCAGGGAGGGCGAGCAGTACTTC.

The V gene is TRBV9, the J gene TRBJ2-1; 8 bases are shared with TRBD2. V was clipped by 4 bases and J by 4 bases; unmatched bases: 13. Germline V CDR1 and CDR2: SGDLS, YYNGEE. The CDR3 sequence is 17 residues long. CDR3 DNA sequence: TGTGCCAGCAGCTCTCGATCTGGGACTAGACAGTACAATGAGCAGTTCTTC. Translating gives CASSSRSGTRQYNEQFF.

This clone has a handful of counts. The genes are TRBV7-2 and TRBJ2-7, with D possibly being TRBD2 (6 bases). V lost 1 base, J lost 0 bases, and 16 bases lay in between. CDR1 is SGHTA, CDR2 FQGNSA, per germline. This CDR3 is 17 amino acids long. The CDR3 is CASSLEGGGAISYEQYF. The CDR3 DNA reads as TGTGCCAGCAGCTTAGAAGGAGGCGGGGCGATCTCCTACGAGCAGTACTTC.

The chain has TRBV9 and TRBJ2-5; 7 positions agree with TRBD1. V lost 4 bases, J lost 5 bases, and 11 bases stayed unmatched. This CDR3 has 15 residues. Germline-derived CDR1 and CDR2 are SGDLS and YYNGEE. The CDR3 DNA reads TGTGCCAGCAGCCTGAGACAGGGCGGATACGAGACCCAGTACTTC. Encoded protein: CASSLRQGGYETQYF.

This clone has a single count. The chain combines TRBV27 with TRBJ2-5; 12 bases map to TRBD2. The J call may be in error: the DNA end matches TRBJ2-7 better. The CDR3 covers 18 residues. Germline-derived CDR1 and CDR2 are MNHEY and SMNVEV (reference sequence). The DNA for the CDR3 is TGTGCCAGCAGCCGTAATCTAGCGGGAGGGGCAAGCTCCTACGAGCAGTACTTC. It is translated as CASSRNLAGGASSYEQYF.

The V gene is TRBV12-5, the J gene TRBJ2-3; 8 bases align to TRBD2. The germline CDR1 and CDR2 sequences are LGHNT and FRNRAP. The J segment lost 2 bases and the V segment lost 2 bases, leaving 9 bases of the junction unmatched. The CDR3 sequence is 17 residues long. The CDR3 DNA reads TGTGCTAGTGGTTTGCCGGGACTAGAAAGTCACACAGATACGCAGTATTTT. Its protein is CASGLPGLESHTDTQYF.

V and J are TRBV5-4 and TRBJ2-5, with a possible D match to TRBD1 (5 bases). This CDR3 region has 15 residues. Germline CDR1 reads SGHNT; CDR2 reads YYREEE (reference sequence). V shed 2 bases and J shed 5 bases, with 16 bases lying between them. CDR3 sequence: CASSFLRGGAETQYF. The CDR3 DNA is TGTGCCAGCAGCTTTTTGCGCGGTGGGGCGGAGACCCAGTACTTC.

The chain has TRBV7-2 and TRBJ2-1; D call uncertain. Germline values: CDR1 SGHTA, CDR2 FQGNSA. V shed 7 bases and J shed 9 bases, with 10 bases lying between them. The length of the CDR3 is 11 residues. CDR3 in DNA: TGTGCCAGCACCACAGATCGTGAGCAGTTCTTC. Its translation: CASTTDREQFF.

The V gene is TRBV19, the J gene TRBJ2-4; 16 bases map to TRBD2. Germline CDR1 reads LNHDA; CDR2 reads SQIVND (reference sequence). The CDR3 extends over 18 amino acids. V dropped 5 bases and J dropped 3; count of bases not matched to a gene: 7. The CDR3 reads CASSPGTSGRAGKNIQYF. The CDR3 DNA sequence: TGTGCCAGTAGTCCGGGGACTAGCGGGAGGGCCGGCAAAAACATTCAGTACTTC.

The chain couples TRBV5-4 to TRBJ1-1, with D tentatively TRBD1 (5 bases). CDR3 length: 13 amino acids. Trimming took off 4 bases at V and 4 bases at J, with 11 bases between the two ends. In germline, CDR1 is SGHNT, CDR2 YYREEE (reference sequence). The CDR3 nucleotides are TGTGCCAGCAGCCGGGGCGGGGGCACTGAAGCTTTCTTT. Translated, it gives CASSRGGGTEAFF.

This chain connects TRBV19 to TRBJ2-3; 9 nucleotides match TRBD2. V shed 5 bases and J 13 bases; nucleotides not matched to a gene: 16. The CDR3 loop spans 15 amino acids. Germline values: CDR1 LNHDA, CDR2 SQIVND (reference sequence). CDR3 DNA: TGTGCCAGTAGTGCTACCGGGACTAGCCTCCAAAGGGAGTATTTT. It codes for CASSATGTSLQREYF.

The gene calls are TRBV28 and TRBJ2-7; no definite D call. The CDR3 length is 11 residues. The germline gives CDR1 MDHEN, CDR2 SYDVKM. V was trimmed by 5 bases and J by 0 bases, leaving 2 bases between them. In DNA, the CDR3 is TGTGCCAGCAGTGCCTCCTACGAGCAGTACTTC. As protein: CASSASYEQYF.

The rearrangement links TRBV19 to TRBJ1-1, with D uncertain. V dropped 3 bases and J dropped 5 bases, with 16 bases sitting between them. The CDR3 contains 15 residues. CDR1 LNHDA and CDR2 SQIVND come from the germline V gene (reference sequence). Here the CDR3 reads CASSIGREVRTEAFF. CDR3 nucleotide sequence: TGTGCCAGTAGTATCGGAAGGGAGGTCCGAACTGAAGCTTTCTTT.

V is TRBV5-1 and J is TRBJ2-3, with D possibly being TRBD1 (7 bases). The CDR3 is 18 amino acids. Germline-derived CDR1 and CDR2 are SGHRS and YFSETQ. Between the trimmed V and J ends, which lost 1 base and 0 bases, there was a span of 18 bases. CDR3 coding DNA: TGCGCCAGCAGCTTGTCGGGGGTGAGGGGGCAGAGCACAGATACGCAGTATTTT. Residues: CASSLSGVRGQSTDTQYF.

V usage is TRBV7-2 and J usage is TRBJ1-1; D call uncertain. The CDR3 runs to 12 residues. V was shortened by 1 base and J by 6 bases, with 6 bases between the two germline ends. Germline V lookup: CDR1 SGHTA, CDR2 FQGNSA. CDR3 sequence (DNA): TGTGCCAGCAGCTTAGATCTGCCTGAAGCTTTCTTT. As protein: CASSLDLPEAFF.

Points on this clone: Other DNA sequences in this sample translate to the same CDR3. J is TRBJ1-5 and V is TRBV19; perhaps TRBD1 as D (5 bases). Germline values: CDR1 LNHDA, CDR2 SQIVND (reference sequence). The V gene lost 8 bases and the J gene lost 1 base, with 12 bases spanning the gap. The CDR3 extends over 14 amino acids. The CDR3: CASGGVQSNQPQHF. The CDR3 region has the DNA TGTGCCAGTGGGGGAGTTCAGAGCAATCAGCCCCAGCATTTT. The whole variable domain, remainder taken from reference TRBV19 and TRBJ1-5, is DGGITQSPKYLFRKEGQNVTLSCEQNLNHDAMYWYRQDPGQGLRLIYYSQIVNDFQKGDIAEGYSVSREKKESFPLTVTSAQKNPTAFYLCASGGVQSNQPQHFGDGTRLSIL.